The rows below give T cell receptor beta chains drawn from one sample of a study of shared clonotypes between healthy human individuals. Data came from immunoSEQ multiplex PCR; TCRdb stores just in-frame clones and leaves some out. Here the sample spans over 1.5 million clones, approximately 98% being singletons. The sequenced material came from naive CD4+ T cells sorted from blood. Receptor source: a man younger than 45 in good health. The CDR3 runs from the conserved cysteine through the conserved F or W. The order of the fields is CDR3 protein, CDR3 DNA, D gene, J gene, clone size, V gene. D genes are given only for firm matches. A clone size is listed for some rows: how often the clone was seen (once, few, many), or a class if it is expanded.

CASRRGTGDNEKLFF | TGTGCCAGCAGACGCGGGACAGGAGATAATGAAAAACTGTTTTTT | TRBD1 | TRBJ1-4 | . | TRBV7-6
CASSESPRGLSAQETQYF | TGCGCCAGCAGTGAGTCGCCGAGAGGGCTCAGTGCACAAGAGACCCAGTACTTC | . | TRBJ2-5 | . | TRBV10-1
CASSTIAAGGPSVNEQFF | TGTGCCAGCTCAACCATAGCGGCGGGAGGGCCTTCAGTCAATGAGCAGTTCTTC | TRBD2 | TRBJ2-1 | . | TRBV18
CASSLVSSGSLYEQYF | TGTGCCAGCAGCTTAGTATCTAGCGGGAGCCTCTACGAGCAGTACTTC | TRBD2 | TRBJ2-7 | . | TRBV11-2
CASSPNPDRGSYEQYF | TGCGCCAGCAGCCCTAACCCTGACAGGGGATCCTACGAGCAGTACTTC | TRBD1 | TRBJ2-7 | . | TRBV5-1
CASSRDSPYNEQFF | TGTGCCAGCAGCCGGGACTCACCCTACAATGAGCAGTTCTTC | . | TRBJ2-1 | . | TRBV11-2
CASSLVVKNTGELFF | TGTGCCAGCAGCCTAGTTGTGAAGAACACCGGGGAGCTGTTTTTT | . | TRBJ2-2 | once | TRBV11-2
CASSRGTYEQYF | TGTGCCAGCAGTCGCGGGACCTACGAGCAGTACTTC | . | TRBJ2-7 | . | TRBV25-1
CASSVTGENSGNTIYF | TGTGCCAGCAGTGTGACAGGGGAGAACTCTGGAAACACCATATATTTT | TRBD1 | TRBJ1-3 | . | TRBV6-1
CASRALSGNTEAFF | TGCGCCAGCCGCGCACTTTCGGGGAACACTGAAGCTTTCTTT | . | TRBJ1-1 | . | TRBV5-1
CATTGFSNQPQHF | TGTGCCACTACAGGGTTTAGCAATCAGCCCCAGCATTTT | . | TRBJ1-5 | . | TRBV10-3
CSARSGNEQFF | TGCAGTGCTAGGTCAGGCAATGAGCAGTTCTTC | . | TRBJ2-1 | . | TRBV20-1
CSVVGGDTQYF | TGCAGCGTTGTTGGGGGGGATACGCAGTATTTT | . | TRBJ2-3 | . | TRBV29-1
CASQSSTVNTEAFF | TGCGCCAGCCAATCTAGCACGGTGAACACTGAAGCTTTCTTT | . | TRBJ1-1 | once | TRBV5-1
CASSTTGPATDTQYF | TGTGCCAGCAGCACGACAGGCCCCGCCACAGATACGCAGTATTTT | . | TRBJ2-3 | . | TRBV9
CASSEFGGQGSGNTIYF | TGTGCCAGCAGTGAATTTGGGGGACAGGGCTCTGGAAACACCATATATTTT | TRBD1 | TRBJ1-3 | . | TRBV25-1
CASSQDRLGQGTYSGNTIYF | TGTGCCAGCAGCCAAGATCGTTTGGGACAAGGGACCTACTCTGGAAACACCATATATTTT | . | TRBJ1-3 | . | TRBV14
CATSRGLAGQETQYF | TGTGCCACCAGCAGAGGACTAGCGGGCCAAGAGACCCAGTACTTC | TRBD2 | TRBJ2-5 | . | TRBV15
CASSWDPGNTIYF | TGCGCCAGCAGCTGGGACCCTGGAAACACCATATATTTT | . | TRBJ1-3 | . | TRBV5-1
CSVPTGLLGTQYF | TGCAGCGTGCCGACTGGACTGTTAGGTACGCAGTATTTT | . | TRBJ2-3 | . | TRBV29-1
CSVITGALSYEQYF | TGCAGCGTTATTACAGGGGCCCTCTCCTACGAGCAGTACTTC | TRBD1 | TRBJ2-7 | . | TRBV29-1
CASSLMTDATNEKLFF | TGCGCCAGCAGCCTGATGACGGATGCAACTAATGAAAAACTGTTTTTT | . | TRBJ1-4 | . | TRBV5-1
CASSQSRRITYNEQFF | TGTGCCAGCAGCCAAAGTAGGCGGATTACCTACAATGAGCAGTTCTTC | . | TRBJ2-1 | . | TRBV14
CASSPSTRGNEQFF | TGTGCCAGCAGCCCTTCGACTAGGGGGAATGAGCAGTTCTTC | . | TRBJ2-1 | once | TRBV11-2
CATRQGGDYEQYF | TGTGCCACCCGACAGGGCGGAGACTACGAGCAGTACTTC | TRBD1 | TRBJ2-7 | . | TRBV6-5
CASSSRQVSYEQYF | TGTGCCAGCAGTTCTAGACAGGTTTCCTACGAGCAGTACTTC | . | TRBJ2-7 | . | TRBV7-9
CASSESSGNWVGELFF | TGCGCCAGCAGTGAGAGTAGTGGCAACTGGGTCGGGGAGCTGTTTTTT | . | TRBJ2-2 | . | TRBV10-1
CASRTARWGTDTQYF | TGTGCCAGCAGGACAGCCCGGTGGGGCACAGATACGCAGTATTTT | . | TRBJ2-3 | . | TRBV2
CASSSDGRQETQYF | TGCGCCAGCAGCTCGGACGGGCGACAAGAGACCCAGTACTTC | . | TRBJ2-5 | . | TRBV5-1
CASRRQQETQYF | TGTGCCAGCAGGCGCCAGCAAGAGACCCAGTACTTC | . | TRBJ2-5 | . | TRBV5-6
CASSQGLAGVNEQFF | TGCGCCAGCAGCCAAGGGCTAGCGGGAGTGAATGAGCAGTTCTTC | TRBD2 | TRBJ2-1 | . | TRBV4-3
CASSLEVNTEAFF | TGTGCCAGCAGCTTAGAGGTGAACACTGAAGCTTTCTTT | . | TRBJ1-1 | . | TRBV7-2
CASRPWGHYEQYF | TGCGCCAGCCGTCCTTGGGGCCACTACGAGCAGTACTTC | . | TRBJ2-7 | once | TRBV23-1
CASSAIGGEQYF | TGCGCCAGCAGTGCCATAGGAGGCGAGCAGTACTTC | . | TRBJ2-7 | . | TRBV10-2
CASSSSPKYGYTF | TGTGCCAGCAGCTCCTCCCCTAAGTATGGCTACACCTTC | . | TRBJ1-2 | . | TRBV7-9
CASSVMGESDTQYF | TGTGCCAGCAGCGTAATGGGGGAGTCAGATACGCAGTATTTT | . | TRBJ2-3 | . | TRBV9
CASSQGDVPGTQYF | TGTGCCAGCAGCCAGGGGGACGTACCGGGGACCCAGTACTTC | TRBD1 | TRBJ2-5 | . | TRBV7-2
CASSLGPSEQFF | TGTGCCAGCAGCTTAGGGCCCTCCGAGCAGTTCTTC | . | TRBJ2-1 | . | TRBV7-2
CASRPGQARTSYNEQFF | TGTGCCAGCCGACCAGGACAGGCGCGGACTTCCTACAATGAGCAGTTCTTC | TRBD1 | TRBJ2-1 | . | TRBV5-4
CAISDRAYEQYF | TGTGCCATCAGCGACAGAGCCTACGAGCAGTACTTC | . | TRBJ2-7 | . | TRBV10-3
CASSLPGTGDTQYF | TGCGCCAGCAGTCTCCCCGGGACAGGCGATACGCAGTATTTT | TRBD1 | TRBJ2-3 | . | TRBV23-1
CASSENVGGATTGELFF | TGTGCCAGCAGTGAGAACGTTGGGGGGGCTACCACCGGGGAGCTGTTTTTT | . | TRBJ2-2 | . | TRBV6-1
CASKSREQYF | TGTGCCAGCAAGAGCCGCGAGCAGTACTTC | . | TRBJ2-7 | . | TRBV28
CASSRTSGMPFSEQYF | TGCGCCAGCAGCAGGACTAGCGGGATGCCCTTTAGCGAGCAGTACTTC | TRBD2 | TRBJ2-7 | . | TRBV4-3
CSVEGGQGRPYEQYF | TGCAGCGTTGAAGGCGGACAGGGCAGACCCTACGAGCAGTACTTC | TRBD1 | TRBJ2-7 | . | TRBV29-1
CASSSWNTEAFF | TGTGCCAGCAGCTCCTGGAACACTGAAGCTTTCTTT | . | TRBJ1-1 | . | TRBV7-9
CASSKSALQETQYF | TGTGCTAGCAGCAAATCGGCACTCCAAGAGACCCAGTACTTC | . | TRBJ2-5 | . | TRBV7-7
CASSSSGPRETQYF | TGTGCCAGCAGTTCTAGCGGGCCTCGAGAGACCCAGTACTTC | TRBD2 | TRBJ2-5 | . | TRBV6-5
CASSTTGSSYEQYF | TGTGCCAGCAGTACGACAGGGAGCTCCTACGAGCAGTACTTC | TRBD1 | TRBJ2-7 | . | TRBV6-5
CASSESLGEQFF | TGCGCCAGCAGTGAGTCATTGGGTGAGCAGTTCTTC | . | TRBJ2-1 | . | TRBV10-1
CASKGIIITQYF | TGTGCCAGCAAGGGGATAATCATTACGCAGTATTTT | . | TRBJ2-3 | . | TRBV9
CASSLLLQRTNTGELFF | TGTGCCAGCAGCTTACTTCTGCAAAGGACGAACACCGGGGAGCTGTTTTTT | . | TRBJ2-2 | . | TRBV5-4
CASSQRRQGTSYEQYF | TGTGCCAGCAGCCAACGTAGACAGGGGACCAGCTACGAGCAGTACTTC | TRBD1 | TRBJ2-7 | . | TRBV14